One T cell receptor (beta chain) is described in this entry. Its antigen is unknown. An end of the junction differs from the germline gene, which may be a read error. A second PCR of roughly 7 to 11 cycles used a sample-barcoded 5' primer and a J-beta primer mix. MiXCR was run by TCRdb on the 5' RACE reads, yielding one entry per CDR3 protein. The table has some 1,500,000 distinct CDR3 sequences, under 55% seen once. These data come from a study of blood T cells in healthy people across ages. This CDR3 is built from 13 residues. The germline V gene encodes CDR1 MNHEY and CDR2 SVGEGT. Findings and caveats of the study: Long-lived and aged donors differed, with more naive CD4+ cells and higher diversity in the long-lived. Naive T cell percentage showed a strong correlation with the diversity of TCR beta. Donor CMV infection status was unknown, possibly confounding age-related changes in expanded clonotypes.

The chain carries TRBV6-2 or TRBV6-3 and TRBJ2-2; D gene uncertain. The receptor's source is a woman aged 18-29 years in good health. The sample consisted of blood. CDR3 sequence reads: CTSSYLETGELFF. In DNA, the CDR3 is TGTACCAGCAGTTACCTGGAAACCGGGGAGCTGTTTTTT.